The TCR beta chain under discussion was sequenced for a study of T cell responses to AZD1222 COVID-19 vaccine. Study outcomes and limitations: Repertoire samples came only from after the peak T cell response. Unmutated variant regions are reportedly targeted by nearly half of spike-specific TCRs. The study found Spike-specific TCR breadth and depth rose after two AZD1222 doses.

TCRdb's table, derived via immunoSEQ multiplex PCR, lists solely in-frame clones and lacks some. Among roughly 140,000 clones listed, 90% were seen once. Concerning this clone: Its antigen is undetermined.

The length of the CDR3 is 14 residues. V lost 0 bases and J lost 8, with 11 bases in between. Germline V gene lookup returns CDR1 ENHRY and CDR2 SYGVKD. The specimen was peripheral blood, collected on day 0 of AZD1222 vaccination. The chain links TRBV10-3 to TRBJ2-1; unclear D gene. This clonotype was sampled from an adult in good health. CDR3 nucleotide sequence: TGTGCCATCAGTGAGTCGATACAGCGACATGAGCAGTTCTTC. This sequence encodes CAISESIQRHEQFF.